What follows are 16 T cell receptor beta chains derived from one specimen sequenced in a study of blood T cell repertoires in COVID-19. TCRdb's copy holds only in-frame clones and misses some; the assay was immunoSEQ multiplex PCR. This sample carries about 89,000 clones, 80% of them seen once, and the ten largest clones take 15% to 20%. The sample taken for sequencing was peripheral blood. Receptors originate from a woman over 75 with acute or convalescent COVID-19.

The gene calls are TRBV3-1 (or the pseudogene TRBV3-2) and TRBJ2-3; TRBD2 matches at 9 bases. V lost 2 bases, J lost 6 bases, and 6 bases stayed unmatched. Germline CDR1 is LGHDT and CDR2 is YNNKEL (reference sequence). The CDR3 runs to 15 residues. The CDR3 nucleotides read TGTGCCAGCAGCCAATCAGCGGGAGGTTGGGATACGCAGTATTTT. It is translated as CASSQSAGGWDTQYF.

This clone showed up just a few times. The genes are TRBV12-5 and TRBJ1-2, with TRBD1 as a possible D gene (6 bases). Trimming left V 5 bases short and J 7 bases short, with 14 bases between. CDR3 length equals 13 residues. Per germline, CDR1 LGHNT and CDR2 FRNRAP. The CDR3 loop reads CASGTNREGGYTF. The DNA for the CDR3 is TGTGCTAGTGGTACCAACAGGGAGGGTGGCTACACCTTC.

The V and J genes are TRBV5-4 and TRBJ1-5, with 8 bases that match TRBD1. The CDR3 is 16 amino acids. With 1 base clipped from V and 6 bases from J, the junction kept 9 bases outside the gene matches. From germline, CDR1 is SGHNT and CDR2 YYREEE (reference sequence). The CDR3 loop is CASSLFTGGLAQPQHF. The CDR3 DNA follows: TGTGCCAGCAGCTTGTTCACAGGGGGGCTCGCTCAGCCCCAGCATTTT.

V gene TRBV11-2 combines with J gene TRBJ1-1, with D perhaps matching TRBD1 (5 bases). CDR1 is SGHAT and CDR2 is FQNNGV in the germline V gene. The CDR3 has 16 amino acids. V lost 5 bases, J lost 7 bases, and 23 bases lay in between. CDR3 DNA sequence: TGTGCCAGCAGCCCCGACTTAGGGTCAAGGGGTCGTGAAGCTTTCTTT. Translation: CASSPDLGSRGREAFF.

This chain joins TRBV7-9 and TRBJ1-2; D not resolved. Per germline, CDR1 SEHNR and CDR2 FQNEAQ (reference sequence). The CDR3 contains 14 residues. Trimming shortened V by 4 bases and J by 5 bases, and 14 bases separated the two germline ends. CDR3 coding DNA: TGTGCCAGCAGCTCCGAAAGCCGGACTTATGGCTACACCTTC. It specifies CASSSESRTYGYTF.

The DNA for the CDR3 is TGTGCCAGCAGCAAACAGACAGTCGGCTTACTCTACGAGCAGTACTTC. It encodes CASSKQTVGLLYEQYF. The gene calls are TRBV21-1 and TRBJ2-7; the D call TRBD1 from the table was never checked on the DNA. TRBV21-1 is a pseudogene. This CDR3 has 16 residues.

The CDR3 is CASSFRTGGDEKLFF. The CDR3 DNA reads TGTGCCAGCAGCTTCAGGACAGGGGGGGATGAAAAACTGTTTTTT. The rearrangement uses TRBV7-2 and TRBJ1-4; 10 bases line up with TRBD1. Germline lookup yields CDR1 SGHTA and CDR2 FQGNSA. The V segment lost 3 bases and the J segment 6 bases; nucleotides outside the gene matches: 4. The CDR3 sequence is 15 residues long.

CDR3 residues: CASSTRQGGSTEAFF. The CDR3 DNA sequence: TGTGCCAGCAGTACACGACAGGGAGGATCCACTGAAGCTTTCTTT. The chain uses TRBV27 and TRBJ1-1; TRBD1 aligns across 7 bases. Germline V gives CDR1 MNHEY, CDR2 SMNVEV (reference sequence). This CDR3 is built from 15 residues. The V segment lost 5 bases and the J segment 4 bases; nucleotides outside the gene matches: 10.

The chain recombines TRBV5-4 with TRBJ2-7, with TRBD2 matching 9 bases. Trimming at V came to 3 bases and at J to 4 bases, leaving 11 bases not matched to a gene. This CDR3 contains 16 residues. Germline loops: CDR1 SGHNT, CDR2 YYREEE (reference sequence). CDR3 in amino acids: CASSYGGRASAYEQYF. For the CDR3, the DNA is TGTGCCAGCAGCTATGGCGGGAGGGCCTCCGCTTACGAGCAGTACTTC.

The table lists this clone with a count of one. The rearrangement uses TRBV6-5 and TRBJ1-6; D call uncertain. Germline V lookup: CDR1 MNHEY, CDR2 SVGAGI. Deletions cut 4 bases from V and 10 bases from J, with 14 bases between. The CDR3 has 14 residues. CDR3: CASSSRVIRSPLHF. The DNA for the CDR3 is TGTGCCAGCAGTTCGAGGGTTATCAGGTCACCCCTCCACTTT.

This chain connects TRBV5-6 to TRBJ1-2; tentatively, D is TRBD1 (5 bases). CDR3 length: 15 residues. Per the germline V gene, CDR1 is SGHDT and CDR2 is YYEEEE. Trimming removed 7 bases from V and 2 bases from J, with 18 bases in between. The CDR3 loop is CASAPRGRRNYGYTF. The DNA of the CDR3 is TGTGCCAGCGCCCCAAGGGGCAGGCGAAACTATGGCTACACCTTC.

The chain employs TRBV5-6 and TRBJ2-7; TRBD1 aligns across 7 bases. This CDR3 is 13 amino acids long. Losses at the gene ends were 3 bases for V and 2 bases for J; bases not matched to a gene: 2. Germline CDR1 SGHDT, CDR2 YYEEEE. As DNA, the CDR3 is TGTGCCAGCAGCTCCGGGACAGCCTACGAGCAGTACTTC. Translating it yields CASSSGTAYEQYF.

The chain is built from TRBV7-9 and TRBJ2-2, with a tentative D call TRBD2 (6 bases). The length of the CDR3 is 14 residues. Germline values: CDR1 SEHNR, CDR2 FQNEAQ (reference sequence). The ends were cut back, 11 bases at V and 3 bases at J, with 16 bases in the middle. The CDR3 region has the DNA TGTGCCGGGATCGGGGGAGCTCACACCGGGGAGCTGTTTTTT. It is translated as CAGIGGAHTGELFF. Variable domain in full (rest from reference TRBV7-9 and TRBJ2-2): DTGVSQNPRHKITKRGQNVTFRCDPISEHNRLYWYRQTLGQGPEFLTYFQNEAQLEKSRLLSDRFSAERPKGSFSTLEIQRTEQGDSAMYLCAGIGGAHTGELFFGEGSRLTVL.

J is TRBJ2-5 and V is TRBV5-1, with D possibly TRBD1 on 6 matching bases. The CDR3 contains 14 residues. V was clipped by 4 bases and J by 1 base, with 11 bases between them. CDR1 is SGHRS, CDR2 YFSETQ, per germline. This chain's CDR3 is CASSPKGGQETQYF. DNA for the CDR3: TGCGCCAGCAGCCCGAAAGGGGGCCAAGAGACCCAGTACTTC.

The gene calls are TRBV18 and TRBJ1-2; D gene uncertain. V lost 3 bases to trimming and J lost 4 bases, with 15 bases between them. This CDR3 is built from 15 residues. Germline V CDR1 and CDR2: KGHSH, LQKENI. This chain's CDR3 is CASSPQSELPYGYTF. The CDR3 coding sequence is TGTGCCAGCTCACCCCAAAGTGAGCTTCCCTATGGCTACACCTTC.

The V gene is TRBV7-9, the J gene TRBJ1-2; 8 bases are a match to TRBD1. The CDR3 is made up of 15 amino acids. The V segment lost 2 bases and the J segment 1 base; nucleotides outside the gene matches: 3. In germline, CDR1 is SEHNR, CDR2 FQNEAQ (reference sequence). The CDR3 is CASSLWDRINYGYTF. The CDR3 nucleotides are TGTGCCAGCAGCTTATGGGACAGGATTAACTATGGCTACACCTTC.